Listed below are T cell receptor beta chains from one sample, sequenced in a study of shared clonotypes between healthy human individuals. Assay: immunoSEQ multiplex PCR; the TCRdb copy retains only in-frame clones and omits some. The sample consists of more than 2 million clones, approximately 94% of them appearing once. The specimen sequenced was naive CD8+ T cells sorted from blood. Receptor source: a young man in good health. CDR3s include the opening cysteine and the closing phenylalanine or tryptophan. A D gene is named only where the DNA matches it firmly. A row's size may be missing; if present it is once, few, many or a size class.

D: TRBD1; size: once; length: 18; V: TRBV5-1; J: TRBJ2-3; DNA: TGCGCCAGCAGCTTGTATGCAACCGGGACAGACGCCACAGATACGCAGTATTTT; CDR3: CASSLYATGTDATDTQYF
D: .; size: .; length: 15; V: TRBV9; J: TRBJ1-1; DNA: TGTGCCAGCAGCCCCCGCTCAGGGCTTGAACCTGAAGCTTTCTTT; CDR3: CASSPRSGLEPEAFF
D: .; size: .; length: 11; V: TRBV5-1; J: TRBJ1-1; DNA: TGCGCCAGCAGTGAGGCCGCTGAAGCTTTCTTT; CDR3: CASSEAAEAFF
D: .; size: .; length: 12; V: TRBV7-9; J: TRBJ2-1; DNA: TGTGCCACTCGGGGGATCGGCAATGAGCAGTTCTTC; CDR3: CATRGIGNEQFF
D: TRBD2; size: .; length: 15; V: TRBV10-3; J: TRBJ2-3; DNA: TGTGCCATCAGTGAAGCTAGCGGACTCACGGATACGCAGTATTTT; CDR3: CAISEASGLTDTQYF
D: .; size: .; length: 13; V: TRBV25-1; J: TRBJ1-1; DNA: TGTGCCAGCAGTGAAGGCGTGAACACTGAAGCTTTCTTT; CDR3: CASSEGVNTEAFF
D: .; size: .; length: 10; V: TRBV6-6; J: TRBJ1-5; DNA: TGTGCCAGCAGTAGTCAGCCCCAGCATTTT; CDR3: CASSSQPQHF
D: .; size: .; length: 13; V: TRBV25-1; J: TRBJ2-7; DNA: TGTGCCAGCAGTGAATCCCTCACCTACGAGCAGTACTTC; CDR3: CASSESLTYEQYF
D: TRBD1; size: .; length: 15; V: TRBV10-1; J: TRBJ2-3; DNA: TGCGCCAGCAGTGAAGGGGGCGGCGGCACAGATACGCAGTATTTT; CDR3: CASSEGGGGTDTQYF
D: .; size: few; length: 13; V: TRBV19; J: TRBJ1-5; DNA: TGTGCCAGTAGTATAGGGGTCTATCAGCCCCAGCATTTT; CDR3: CASSIGVYQPQHF
D: .; size: once; length: 16; V: TRBV27; J: TRBJ2-3; DNA: TGTGCCAGCAGTTTATCGATGTGGGGTGTCGCAGATACGCAGTATTTT; CDR3: CASSLSMWGVADTQYF
D: .; size: .; length: 14; V: TRBV9; J: TRBJ1-5; DNA: TGTGCCAGCAGCGTGGGACCTCGGACTCAGCCCCAGCATTTT; CDR3: CASSVGPRTQPQHF
D: .; size: .; length: 12; V: TRBV30; J: TRBJ2-1; DNA: TGTGCCTGGAATGGGGGGCCCAATGAGCAGTTCTTC; CDR3: CAWNGGPNEQFF
D: .; size: .; length: 16; V: TRBV5-6; J: TRBJ2-1; DNA: TGTGCCAGCAGCTTGGAGGTGACAAGCACCTACAATGAGCAGTTCTTC; CDR3: CASSLEVTSTYNEQFF
D: .; size: .; length: 14; V: TRBV5-1; J: TRBJ2-7; DNA: TGCGCCAGCAGCTTGGCGGGAGAAAGCTACGAGCAGTACTTC; CDR3: CASSLAGESYEQYF
D: .; size: .; length: 14; V: TRBV9; J: TRBJ2-2; DNA: TGTGCCAGCAGCGTAGAGGGTCCGGGCGGGGAGCTGTTTTTT; CDR3: CASSVEGPGGELFF
D: TRBD1; size: .; length: 13; V: TRBV28; J: TRBJ1-2; DNA: TGTGCCAGCCGTCCGACAGGGGGAAATGGCTACACCTTC; CDR3: CASRPTGGNGYTF
D: .; size: .; length: 15; V: TRBV6-6; J: TRBJ2-5; DNA: TGTGCCAGCAGTTACTCCGCCGACCCGGGGGAGACCCAGTACTTC; CDR3: CASSYSADPGETQYF
D: TRBD1; size: .; length: 15; V: TRBV6-5; J: TRBJ1-1; DNA: TGTGCCAGCAGTCCGGACAGGGGGCAGAACACTGAAGCTTTCTTT; CDR3: CASSPDRGQNTEAFF
D: TRBD2; size: .; length: 17; V: TRBV9; J: TRBJ2-5; DNA: TGTGCCAGCAGCTCGGGAGTGCTAGCGGGAGGCCAAGAGACCCAGTACTTC; CDR3: CASSSGVLAGGQETQYF
D: TRBD1; size: .; length: 15; V: TRBV2; J: TRBJ2-3; DNA: TGTGCCAGCAGTGAATACAGGGGGGAGACAGATACGCAGTATTTT; CDR3: CASSEYRGETDTQYF
D: TRBD2; size: .; length: 16; V: TRBV27; J: TRBJ2-2; DNA: TGTGCCAGCAGTCCCTCGGGGGGAGATTGGACCGGGGAGCTGTTTTTT; CDR3: CASSPSGGDWTGELFF
D: .; size: .; length: 12; V: TRBV19; J: TRBJ2-1; DNA: TGTGCCAGTAGTGCTACAGGGTATGAGCAGTTCTTC; CDR3: CASSATGYEQFF
D: .; size: .; length: 11; V: TRBV9; J: TRBJ2-7; DNA: TGTGCCAGCAGCGGCGGAGGGGAGCAGTACTTC; CDR3: CASSGGGEQYF
D: .; size: .; length: 19; V: TRBV11-2; J: TRBJ2-1; DNA: TGTGCCAGCAGCTCACTCTCTGTCGGGGGAGCCCTCTCCTACAATGAGCAGTTCTTC; CDR3: CASSSLSVGGALSYNEQFF
D: .; size: .; length: 10; V: TRBV6-6; J: TRBJ2-7; DNA: TGTGCCACCCTTGGTCCCGAGCAGTACTTC; CDR3: CATLGPEQYF
D: .; size: .; length: 15; V: TRBV5-5; J: TRBJ1-1; DNA: TGTGCCAGCAGCTTGGCCGACAGGTTGACCACTGAAGCTTTCTTT; CDR3: CASSLADRLTTEAFF
D: TRBD1; size: once; length: 15; V: TRBV7-8; J: TRBJ2-7; DNA: TGTGCCAGCAGCTTAGTAGGGACAGGGCTCTACGAGCAGTACTTC; CDR3: CASSLVGTGLYEQYF
D: TRBD2; size: .; length: 15; V: TRBV5-4; J: TRBJ2-1; DNA: TGTGCCAGCAGCTTGTCGTCGGGGGGGGTCAATGAGCAGTTCTTC; CDR3: CASSLSSGGVNEQFF
D: TRBD2; size: .; length: 15; V: TRBV28; J: TRBJ2-5; DNA: TGTGCCAGCAGACCGACTAGCGGGGTATGGGAGACCCAGTACTTC; CDR3: CASRPTSGVWETQYF
D: TRBD1; size: .; length: 13; V: TRBV5-4; J: TRBJ1-1; DNA: TGTGCCAGCAGCGGGACAGGGGACACTGAAGCTTTCTTT; CDR3: CASSGTGDTEAFF
D: .; size: .; length: 16; V: TRBV5-1; J: TRBJ2-2; DNA: TGCGCCAGCAGCTTTGTTTGGGAGGCGAACACCGGGGAGCTGTTTTTT; CDR3: CASSFVWEANTGELFF